The source of this T cell receptor (beta chain) is a study of CD8 T cells in ankylosing spondylitis. This clonotype has more than one count but fewer than ten. Its antigen is unidentified. Molecular-barcoded quantitative 5'-RACE produced these TCR beta libraries. From the 5' RACE reads, TCRdb called clonotypes with MiXCR, one entry per CDR3 protein. The sample holds hundreds of thousands of distinct CDR3 sequences, roughly a quarter seen once. The V and J ends lost 6 bases and 0 bases respectively, with 9 bases between them. The CDR3 runs 14 residues. Study findings and constraints: Disease-linked clones bore a CD8+ phenotype, appearing relatively rarely in peripheral blood. Characteristic of ankylosing spondylitis blood, it appeared, was a TCR beta motif comprising roughly 8 highly homologous variants.

The receptor was isolated from a male donor with ankylosing spondylitis. J is TRBJ1-3 and V is TRBV12-3 or TRBV12-4, with no clear D. The sequencing sample was made of blood, either unsorted or a sorted T cell fraction (not recorded which). In DNA, the CDR3 is TGTGCCAGCAGCATTGGGAGCTCTGGAAACACCATATATTTT. This translates into CASSIGSSGNTIYF.